Sequencing of this T cell receptor (beta chain) was carried out in a study of siplizumab effects on memory and regulatory T cells. Study findings and constraints: Researchers could map only a minor fraction of alloreactive clones to unstimulated subsets. Naive T cells, seemingly more diverse than memory cells, seemed major alloresponse contributors. The drug siplizumab significantly decreased the alloreactive sequences that could be traced to unstimulated CD4+ memory cells.

Worth noting for this clone: As yet, its antigen is unknown.

The data were produced by immunoSEQ multiplex PCR, yet TCRdb's version contains in-frame clones alone and is incomplete. The profile covers about 72,000 clones, with around 90% appearing a single time and approximately 29% taken by the ten largest. This clonotype was obtained from a human donor in good health. Material: CD8+ T cells sorted from blood.

The CDR3 loop is CASSPRTSGPYEQYF. Written as DNA, the CDR3 is TGTGCCAGCAGCCCCCGGACTAGCGGCCCCTACGAGCAGTACTTC. The rearrangement joins TRBV6-4 to TRBJ2-7, with 10 nucleotides matching TRBD2. CDR1 and CDR2 from the germline V gene are MRHNA and SNTAGT. V lost 6 bases, J lost 2 bases, and 7 bases stayed unmatched. The CDR3 loop spans 15 amino acids.